This TCR beta chain was identified in a study of PD-L1 blockade in urothelial cancer. Germline V gives CDR1 MNHEY, CDR2 SVGAGI. Trimming stripped 0 bases from V and 0 bases from J, with 12 bases between. The CDR3 has 16 amino acids. Of note for this clone: The same CDR3 is also encoded by other DNA sequences in this sample.

Measured with immunoSEQ multiplex PCR; TCRdb has only the in-frame clones, and not every one. The repertoire consists of fewer than 30,000 clones, with around four fifths occurring once and the leading ten covering 2.5% to 3%. The time point here: peripheral blood 6 weeks after treatment start. The sequence was collected from a man in his 70s with urothelial cancer. This sample comprised PBMCs, obtained around atezolizumab (anti-PD-L1) treatment. The V gene is TRBV6-5, the J gene TRBJ2-7, with D perhaps matching TRBD2 (6 bases). The CDR3 sequence: CASSYSGTGSSYEQYF. CDR3 DNA sequence: TGTGCCAGCAGTTACTCGGGGACTGGGAGCTCCTACGAGCAGTACTTC.